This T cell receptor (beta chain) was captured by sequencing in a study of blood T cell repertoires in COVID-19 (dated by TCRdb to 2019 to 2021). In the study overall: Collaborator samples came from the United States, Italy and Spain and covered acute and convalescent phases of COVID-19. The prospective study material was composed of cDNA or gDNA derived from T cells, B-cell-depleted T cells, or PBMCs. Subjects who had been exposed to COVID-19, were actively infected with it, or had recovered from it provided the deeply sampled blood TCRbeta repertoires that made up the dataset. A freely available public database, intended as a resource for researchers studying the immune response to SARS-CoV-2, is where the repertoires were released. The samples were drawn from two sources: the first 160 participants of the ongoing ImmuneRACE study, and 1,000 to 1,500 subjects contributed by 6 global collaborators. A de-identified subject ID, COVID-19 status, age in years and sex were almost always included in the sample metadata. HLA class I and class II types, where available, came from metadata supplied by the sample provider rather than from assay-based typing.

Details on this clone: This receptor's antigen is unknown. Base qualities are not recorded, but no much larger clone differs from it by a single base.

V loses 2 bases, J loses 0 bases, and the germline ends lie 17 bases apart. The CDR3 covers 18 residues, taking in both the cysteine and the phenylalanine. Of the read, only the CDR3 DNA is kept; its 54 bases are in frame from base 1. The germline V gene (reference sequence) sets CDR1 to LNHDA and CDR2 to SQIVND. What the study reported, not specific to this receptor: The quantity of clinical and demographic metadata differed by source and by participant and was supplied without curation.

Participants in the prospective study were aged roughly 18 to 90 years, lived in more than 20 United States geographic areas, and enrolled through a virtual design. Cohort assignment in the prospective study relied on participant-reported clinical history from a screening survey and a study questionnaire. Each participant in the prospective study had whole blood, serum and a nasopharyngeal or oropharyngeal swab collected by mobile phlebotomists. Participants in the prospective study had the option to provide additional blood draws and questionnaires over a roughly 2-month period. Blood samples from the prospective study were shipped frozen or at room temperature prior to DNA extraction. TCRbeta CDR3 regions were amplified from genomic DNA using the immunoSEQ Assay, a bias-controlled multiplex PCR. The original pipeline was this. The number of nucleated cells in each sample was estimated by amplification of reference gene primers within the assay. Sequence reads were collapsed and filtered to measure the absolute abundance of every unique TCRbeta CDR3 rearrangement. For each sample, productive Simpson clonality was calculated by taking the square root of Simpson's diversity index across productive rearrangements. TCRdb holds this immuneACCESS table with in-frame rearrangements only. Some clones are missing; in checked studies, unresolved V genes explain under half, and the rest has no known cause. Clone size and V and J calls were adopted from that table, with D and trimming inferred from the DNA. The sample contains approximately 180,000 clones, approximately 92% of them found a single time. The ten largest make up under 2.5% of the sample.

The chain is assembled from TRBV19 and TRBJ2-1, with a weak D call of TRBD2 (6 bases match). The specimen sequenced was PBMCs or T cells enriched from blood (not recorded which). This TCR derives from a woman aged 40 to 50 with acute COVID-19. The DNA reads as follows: TGTGCCAGTAGTATATCAGGGACGGGACTTAGCTCCTACAATGAGCAGTTCTTC. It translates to CASSISGTGLSSYNEQFF.